One sample yielded the 21 T cell receptor beta chains listed below, sequenced in a study of vaccination and CD4 T cells after COVID-19. Documented treatment: approximately nine-day PBMC culture with coronavirus spike peptide pools or control peptides (ViraFEST assay). Cultured CD4+ T cells had their DNA profiled by the Oncomine TCR Beta short-read assay. TCRdb re-analysed the PCR reads in MiXCR, keeping a single row per CDR3 protein. This sample yields more than 10,000 distinct CDR3 sequences, of which less than 35% are seen a single time; 15% to 18% belongs to the top ten. Which antigens these TCRs recognize remains unknown. This material consisted of CD4+ T cells from blood, cultured in vitro, taken after SARS-CoV-2 vaccination. All receptors derive from a human donor who had recovered from COVID-19.

This clonotype was detected a few times. The chain recombines TRBV19 with TRBJ1-6; TRBD1 agrees at 9 bases. Germline trimming cut 4 bases from V and 10 bases from J; bases unmatched to any gene: 8. CDR1 and CDR2 (germline): LNHDA, SQIVND (reference sequence). The CDR3 runs to 15 residues. The CDR3 DNA reads as TGTGCCAGTAGTACACAACAGGGGGCTGGATCACCCCTCCACTTT. Its protein is CASSTQQGAGSPLHF. The full variable domain, its missing parts supplied by reference TRBV19 and TRBJ1-6, is DGGITQSPKYLFRKEGQNVTLSCEQNLNHDAMYWYRQDPGQGLRLIYYSQIVNDFQKGDIAEGYSVSREKKESFPLTVTSAQKNPTAFYLCASSTQQGAGSPLHFGNGTRLTVT.

The chain employs TRBV20-1 and TRBJ1-3; weak D call: TRBD1 (5 bases). The CDR3 is 13 amino acids. Germline V CDR1 and CDR2: DFQATT, SNEGSKA (reference sequence). V was cut by 6 bases and J by 4 bases, with 13 bases left in between. In DNA form, the CDR3 reads TGCAGTGCGGAGCTCAGGGCAGGAAACACCATATATTTT. Residues: CSAELRAGNTIYF.

This clonotype appeared a few times. The rearrangement links TRBV6-1 to TRBJ1-5; D may be TRBD1 (6 bases). CDR1 and CDR2 from the germline V gene are MNHNS and SASEGT. CDR3 length: 16 residues. Trimming left V 3 bases short and J 4 bases short, with 16 bases between. CDR3 coding DNA: TGTGCCAGCAGTGAGGGCCCAGGGGTCGGAAATCAGCCCCAGCATTTT. This translates into CASSEGPGVGNQPQHF.

This clonotype was found a few times. V usage is TRBV11-2 and J usage is TRBJ2-7; weak D call: TRBD1 (5 bases). This CDR3 spans 13 amino acids. CDR1 is SGHAT and CDR2 is FQNNGV in the germline V gene. Trimming left V 1 base short and J 8 bases short, with 12 bases between. CDR3 coding DNA: TGTGCCAGCAGCTTAGCCGGTCCAGGGAAGCAGTACTTC. This gives the protein CASSLAGPGKQYF.

The rearrangement links TRBV10-3 to TRBJ2-7, with D hard to call. The germline V and J ends were trimmed by 0 bases and 3 bases, with 6 bases remaining between them. This CDR3 is built from 13 residues. Germline V lookup: CDR1 ENHRY, CDR2 SYGVKD. DNA for the CDR3: TGTGCCATCAGTGAGTCGGTCGGCTACGAGCAGTACTTC. It yields the protein CAISESVGYEQYF.

CDR3 sequence reads: CASSLAVGTSGGSSYEQYF. The CDR3 DNA follows: TGTGCCAGCAGCTTAGCGGTGGGGACTAGCGGGGGGAGCTCCTACGAGCAGTACTTC. This sequence joins TRBV7-2 and TRBJ2-7, with 15 bases that match TRBD2. CDR1 and CDR2 from the germline V gene are SGHTA and FQGNSA. J was trimmed by 0 bases and V by 0 bases; bases with no gene match: 6. The CDR3 is made up of 19 amino acids.

The chain is built from TRBV7-2 and TRBJ1-2; no definite D call. Germline CDR1 SGHTA, CDR2 FQGNSA. This CDR3 is 12 amino acids long. V dropped 8 bases and J dropped 1 base, with 8 bases sitting between them. CDR3 coding DNA: TGTGCCAGCCGTATCAGTAACTATGGCTACACCTTC. Translation: CASRISNYGYTF. Using reference TRBV7-2 and TRBJ1-2 for the parts outside the CDR3, the full variable domain is GAGVSQSPSNKVTEKGKDVELRCDPISGHTALYWYRQSLGQGLEFLIYFQGNSAPDKSGLPSDRFSAERTGGSVSTLTIQRTQQEDSAVYLCASRISNYGYTFGSGTRLTVV.

CDR3 sequence reads: CASIPDPKAFF. The CDR3 DNA is TGTGCCAGCATTCCAGACCCCAAAGCTTTCTTT. The chain has TRBV6-7 and TRBJ1-1; D call uncertain. TRBV6-7 carries the ORF label, with uncertain function. The CDR3 sequence is 11 residues long. V dropped 7 bases and J dropped 9 bases, with 12 bases sitting between them.

This clonotype is categorized as large. CDR3 in DNA: TGTGCCAGCAGCCTCACACCGAATAGCAATCAGCCCCAGCATTTT. It encodes CASSLTPNSNQPQHF. V is TRBV7-2 and J is TRBJ1-5; D ambiguous. There are 15 residues in the CDR3. CDR1 SGHTA and CDR2 FQGNSA come from the germline V gene. V lost 5 bases, J lost 0 bases, and 11 bases lay in between.

This clonotype was seen more than once but under ten times. J is TRBJ2-3 and V is TRBV19, with a tentative D call TRBD2 (5 bases). The germline V and J ends were trimmed by 9 bases and 0 bases, with 10 bases remaining between them. The CDR3 sequence is 13 residues long. The germline CDR1 and CDR2 sequences are LNHDA and SQIVND (reference sequence). CDR3 protein: CASRAASTDTQYF. Here the CDR3 DNA reads TGTGCCAGCCGAGCGGCTAGCACAGATACGCAGTATTTT.

The chain couples TRBV7-9 to TRBJ2-1; TRBD2 matches 11 bases. The CDR3 extends over 15 amino acids. After removal of 4 bases from V and 4 bases from J, the junction contained 3 bases not matched to a gene. Germline V CDR1 and CDR2: SEHNR, FQNEAQ (reference sequence). For the CDR3, the DNA is TGTGCCAGCAGCTCCGGGACTAGCGGATACAATGAGCAGTTCTTC. Its translation: CASSSGTSGYNEQFF. Full variable domain (outside the CDR3, taken from reference TRBV7-9 and TRBJ2-1): DTGVSQNPRHKITKRGQNVTFRCDPISEHNRLYWYRQTLGQGPEFLTYFQNEAQLEKSRLLSDRFSAERPKGSFSTLEIQRTEQGDSAMYLCASSSGTSGYNEQFFGPGTRLTVL.

The rearrangement links TRBV7-3 to TRBJ2-7; tentatively, D is TRBD2 (6 bases). This CDR3 region has 16 residues. In germline, CDR1 is SGHTA, CDR2 FQGTGA. Trimming removed 2 bases at V and 3 bases at J, with 17 bases between. The CDR3 DNA follows: TGTGCCAGCAGCTTAGGGGGGACCCCGGGAAGCTACGAGCAGTACTTC. Translation gives CASSLGGTPGSYEQYF.

This clonotype was recorded a few times. The genes are TRBV20-1 and TRBJ2-2, with 8 bases lining up with TRBD2. Per germline, CDR1 DFQATT and CDR2 SNEGSKA (reference sequence). The V and J ends lost 7 bases and 5 bases, in that order; junction bases with no gene match: 9. The CDR3 extends over 14 amino acids. CDR3 protein: CSGGAGGGTGELFF. DNA of the CDR3: TGCAGTGGCGGTGCGGGAGGTGGGACCGGGGAGCTGTTTTTT.

The genes are TRBV15 and TRBJ2-1, with D perhaps matching TRBD1 or TRBD2 (5 bases each). V shed 8 bases and J shed 6 bases, with 23 bases lying between them. Germline values: CDR1 LNHNV, CDR2 YYDKDF (reference sequence). The CDR3 is made up of 16 amino acids. In nucleotides, the CDR3 is TGTGCCACCCGCCCCTCCGGGACCCTTAGGGCCAATGAGCAGTTCTTC. It encodes CATRPSGTLRANEQFF. Variable domain in full (rest from reference TRBV15 and TRBJ2-1): DAMVIQNPRYQVTQFGKPVTLSCSQTLNHNVMYWYQQKSSQAPKLLFHYYDKDFNNEADTPDNFQSRRPNTSFCFLDIRSPGLGDTAMYLCATRPSGTLRANEQFFGPGTRLTVL.

The chain combines TRBV18 with TRBJ2-7; D uncertain. This CDR3 contains 15 residues. V was cut by 3 bases and J by 0 bases, with 12 bases left in between. Looked up from germline, CDR1 is KGHSH and CDR2 is LQKENI. The CDR3 spells CASSPYIESSYEQYF. The CDR3 region has the DNA TGTGCCAGCTCACCGTACATTGAGAGCTCCTACGAGCAGTACTTC.

The chain combines TRBV20-1 with TRBJ2-7; 8 nucleotides agree with TRBD1. V lost 3 bases to trimming and J lost 5 bases; unmatched junction nucleotides: 9. CDR3 length: 14 residues. Germline CDR1 and CDR2: DFQATT and SNEGSKA (reference sequence). The DNA of the CDR3 is TGCAGTGCTAGTGGCAGGGGGCAAGGGAACGAGCAGTACTTC. Its translation: CSASGRGQGNEQYF.

This rearrangement joins TRBV11-1 to TRBJ2-5, with TRBD2 matching 7 bases. J was trimmed by 4 bases and V by 5 bases; bases with no gene match: 4. The CDR3 is made up of 13 amino acids. Per the germline V gene, CDR1 is SGHAT and CDR2 is FQDESV (reference sequence). The CDR3: CASSTGLGETQYF. The CDR3 bases are TGTGCCAGCAGCACCGGACTAGGAGAGACCCAGTACTTC.

This clonotype has more than one count but fewer than ten. The V gene is TRBV27, the J gene TRBJ2-1; 7 nucleotides line up with TRBD1. The germline V gene encodes CDR1 MNHEY and CDR2 SMNVEV (reference sequence). J lost 1 base, V lost 5 bases, and 17 bases had no gene match. The CDR3 has 19 residues. CDR3 amino acids: CASSRDPYKTGRSYNEQFF. CDR3 coding DNA: TGTGCCAGCAGTCGCGACCCCTATAAGACAGGGAGATCCTACAATGAGCAGTTCTTC.

The chain recombines TRBV7-2 with TRBJ2-7; TRBD2 might be the D (5 bases). Germline loops: CDR1 SGHTA, CDR2 FQGNSA. The CDR3 spans 14 residues. V dropped 5 bases and J dropped 1 base, with 12 bases sitting between them. CDR3 nucleotides: TGTGCCAGCAGCGACGGACTGCCATCCTACGAGCAGTACTTC. Residues: CASSDGLPSYEQYF. The full variable domain, completed using reference TRBV7-2 and TRBJ2-7, is GAGVSQSPSNKVTEKGKDVELRCDPISGHTALYWYRQSLGQGLEFLIYFQGNSAPDKSGLPSDRFSAERTGGSVSTLTIQRTQQEDSAVYLCASSDGLPSYEQYFGPGTRLTVT.

This clonotype has just a few counts. This rearrangement joins TRBV7-2 to TRBJ1-2; D gene unclear. The germline CDR1 and CDR2 sequences are SGHTA and FQGNSA. The CDR3 is 15 amino acids. V gave up 2 bases and J gave up 3 bases, with 13 bases separating them. In DNA, the CDR3 is TGTGCCAGCAGCTTATGGTACATATCTGACTATGGCTACACCTTC. Its translation is CASSLWYISDYGYTF.

On this clonotype itself: A junction boundary mismatches the germline segment, possibly from a read error. The chain has TRBV29-1 and TRBJ2-5, with D uncertain. From germline, CDR1 is SQVTM and CDR2 ANQGSEA. The CDR3 runs to 12 residues. CDR3 in amino acids: CSAEESQETQYF. The CDR3, as DNA: TGCAGCGCTGAAGAGAGCCAAGAGACCCAGTACTTC.